This T cell receptor (beta chain) was sequenced in a study of shared T cell receptors in the human thymus (dated by TCRdb to the early 2020s). Context from the whole study: The study investigated the way shared, self-reactive T-cell receptor alpha chains are produced in the human thymus.

The sample holds one count of this clone. The clone's antigen remains unknown. Base qualities are not provided; no much larger clone lies one nucleotide away. The CDR3 runs 14 amino acids, cysteine and phenylalanine included. Only the CDR3 DNA is retained, 42 bases long and in frame from the first base. Sequences MNHNS (CDR1) and SASEGT (CDR2) are obtained from the germline V gene. Germline trimming amounts to 5 bases on V and 6 bases on J, with 8 as the count of junction bases outside the gene matches. To prepare the library, the immunoSEQ multiplex PCR assay was applied. The clones in this table, taken by TCRdb from immuneACCESS, are in-frame only. Not every clone is retained; where verified, under half of the shortfall comes from an unresolved V gene, and the cause of the rest is unknown. The sample data list about 660,000 clones, and 70% to 90% of these were observed just once. In total, the top ten clones hold 0.0095% to 0.011% of the sample.

This same sample was also part of a study on human thymus T cells. That second report states: The donors were immunologically healthy infants in Finland who had open corrective cardiac surgery for congenital heart defects. Thymus tissue was collected as surgical resects that were removed during corrective cardiac surgery. V and J gene segment usage appeared biased in both thymic and peripheral blood repertoires. Highly overlapping thymic TCR repertoires among unrelated individuals were reported in the related research. The study described the TCR alpha and beta repertoires in under ten infant thymus samples and a few matching peripheral blood samples. Donor ages ranged from roughly 7 to 244 days, and the cohort comprised roughly 6 male and a couple of female infants. After being mechanically released from the tissue, thymocytes were kept at -70 degrees C in pellets of about 8.5-32 million cells. Genomic DNA was extracted from frozen cell pellets with a QIAsymphony instrument. TCRB and TCRAD loci were amplified from a standardized quantity of quality-controlled genomic DNA using the immunoSEQ multiplex PCR assay. The V(D)J region was spanned by amplicons of a length sufficient to cover the CDR3 and to identify V and J genes. Amplicon sequencing was performed on an Illumina platform through the commercial immunoSEQ service. Primer bias and sequencing errors were corrected as previously described, and TCRAD and TCRB were defined on the basis of the IMGT database. Analysis of the repertoires was done with immunoSEQ Analyzer 3.0 and VDJTools and included basic statistics, V/J segment usage, diversity estimates, rarefaction and pairwise overlap. Diversity was estimated with Chao1, ChaoE, Efron-Thisted, Shannon and inverse Simpson indices, and also on datasets down-sampled to the smallest sample. Repertoire overlap used strict matching of CDR3 nucleotide sequence, V gene and J gene, with Jaccard-based multidimensional scaling clustering. Thymus samples yielded on average around 810,000 unique TCRB clonotypes, compared with around 79,000 from blood samples.

The sample taken for sequencing was thymocytes. Recombination linked TRBV6-1 to TRBJ2-7, with 9 junctional bases fitting TRBD1. This clonotype was sampled from a boy less than two years old with a congenital heart defect. Donor details come from another sample of the same person, matched by shared clones. The DNA sequence reads TGTGCCAGCAGTTCACAGGGGGCGAGATGCGAGCAGTACTTC. This sequence encodes CASSSQGARCEQYF.